This TCR beta chain was obtained from a study of glioma-infiltrating T cells after dendritic cell vaccination. Study details: Treatment, given 2003 to 2012, was autologous tumor lysate-pulsed dendritic cell vaccination.

Documented time point: after dendritic cell vaccination, including at tumor progression/relapse. Points on this clone: Its antigen is unknown.

Findings and limits, study-wide: Higher TCR clonality did not directly relate to longer survival.

Assay: immunoSEQ multiplex PCR; the TCRdb copy retains only in-frame clones and omits some. This repertoire shows roughly 100,000 clones, around 90% found once; its top ten account for 2.7%. This receptor was identified in a human donor with glioblastoma. Sample: blood, taken after dendritic cell vaccination.

The CDR3 DNA is TGTGCCATCAGTGAGGGACACAGCGGGGAGCTGTTTTTT. It yields the protein CAISEGHSGELFF. The chain couples TRBV10-3 to TRBJ2-2; maybe TRBD1 (5 bases). The CDR3 has 13 residues. Germline CDR1 ENHRY, CDR2 SYGVKD. V dropped 2 bases and J dropped 7 bases, with 8 bases sitting between them.